The sequence of this TCR beta chain was determined in a study of cytomegalovirus exposure and HLA in healthy donors. Using immunoSEQ multiplex PCR, the repertoire was profiled, and TCRdb retains in-frame clones only, with some absent. The sample shows some 110,000 clones, less than 90% of them seen only once. Unmatched junction bases numbered 3, after V lost 0 bases and J lost 5 bases. The length of the CDR3 is 15 residues. Germline V CDR1 and CDR2: SGHRS, YFSETQ. The receptor's source is a man aged 18 to 30 in good health and CMV-seropositive. The chain employs TRBV5-1 and TRBJ2-3, with 10 bases fitting TRBD2. Sample: PBMCs. The CDR3 region has the DNA TGCGCCAGCAGCTTGGAGCGGGGGGGCCGAGATACGCAGTATTTT. Its translation: CASSLERGGRDTQYF.